Listed below are T cell receptor beta chains from one sample, sequenced in a study of blood T cell repertoires in COVID-19. Profiled with immunoSEQ multiplex PCR; TCRdb holds only in-frame clones, not every one. The profile shows tens of thousands of clones, more than 75% of them singletons. Sequencing was done on a sample of peripheral blood. These TCRs come from a man aged 55 to 70 with acute or convalescent COVID-19. Each CDR3 is given with its conserved first and last residue. D genes are given only for firm matches. Part of the rows lack a size; the others show once, few, many or a class for expanded clones.

size,J,V,length,D,DNA,CDR3
-,TRBJ2-7,TRBV5-1,15,-,TGCGCCAGCAGCTTGGGGCAGGTCCCACGATACGAGCAGTACTTC,CASSLGQVPRYEQYF
-,TRBJ2-7,TRBV10-1,12,-,TGCGCCAGCAGGGGACTCTCCTACGAGCAGTACTTC,CASRGLSYEQYF
many,TRBJ2-7,TRBV27,13,-,TGTGCCAGCAGTTCTCTCGACAGATACGAGCAGTACTTC,CASSSLDRYEQYF
-,TRBJ2-7,TRBV19,16,TRBD1,TGTGCCAGTAGTGCCCCCGGGACAGGGACCGGGTGGGAGCAGTACTTC,CASSAPGTGTGWEQYF
once,TRBJ1-6,TRBV7-2,15,-,TGTGCCAGCAGCTTAGCGTTAACTACAAGTTCACCCCTCCACTTT,CASSLALTTSSPLHF
-,TRBJ1-5,TRBV28,14,-,TGTGCCAGCAGCCGGGGACTCAGCAATCAGCCCCAGCATTTT,CASSRGLSNQPQHF
once,TRBJ1-1,TRBV5-4,14,TRBD1,TGTGCCAGCAGCCGGGGACAGTCGAACACTGAAGCTTTCTTT,CASSRGQSNTEAFF
-,TRBJ1-3,TRBV7-8,14,-,TGTGCCAGCAGCTTAAACCCAGGAGGTAGCACCATATATTTT,CASSLNPGGSTIYF
few,TRBJ2-3,TRBV25-1,16,TRBD2,TGTGCCAGCAGCCAACTAGCGGGGGGGCGGACAGATACGCAGTATTTT,CASSQLAGGRTDTQYF
-,TRBJ2-5,TRBV7-9,13,-,TGTGCCAGCAGCCCGCCGGGGGAAGAGACCCAGTACTTC,CASSPPGEETQYF
-,TRBJ1-6,TRBV7-2,15,-,TGTGCCAGCAGCAGGGGGGGGGCGAATAATTCACCCCTCCACTTT,CASSRGGANNSPLHF